A single T cell receptor (beta chain) is shown here with its context. Looked up from germline, CDR1 is SGHNT and CDR2 is YENEEA. This CDR3 comprises 13 residues. V lost 5 bases and J lost 2, with 9 bases in between. Method: immunoSEQ multiplex PCR; TCRdb's copy keeps in-frame clones and lacks some. The data contain around 80,000 clones, roughly nine tenths of them singletons. The data derive from a study of T cell changes during pregnancy in multiple sclerosis. Source: peripheral blood, taken before pregnancy. This sequence joins TRBV11-3 and TRBJ1-1; no clear D. The clonotype originates from a female donor with multiple sclerosis, enrolled in a pregnancy study. CDR3 region: CASSLLYNTEAFF. For the CDR3, the DNA is TGTGCCAGCAGCCTACTCTATAACACTGAAGCTTTCTTT.